These 20 T cell receptor beta chains share one sample of origin, sequenced in a study of control samples from healthy donors and cancer patients. Generated by immunoSEQ multiplex PCR, the TCRdb table keeps only in-frame clones and is missing some. The sample includes about 150,000 clones, around 95% of them seen just once. Sample: blood. The receptor set was obtained from a woman in her thirties or forties in good health.

This chain connects TRBV20-1 to TRBJ2-1, with D possibly TRBD1 on 6 matching bases. CDR1 and CDR2 from the germline V gene are DFQATT and SNEGSKA (reference sequence). The germline V and J ends were trimmed by 3 bases and 9 bases, with 15 bases remaining between them. The CDR3 totals 13 residues. This CDR3 reads CSASVQGSIEQFF. The DNA for the CDR3 is TGCAGTGCTAGTGTACAGGGAAGCATTGAGCAGTTCTTC.

J is TRBJ2-5 and V is TRBV7-6; 13 bases map to TRBD2. Trimming took 5 bases from V and 5 from J; bases not matched to a gene: 11. The CDR3 has 17 amino acids. The V gene's germline CDR1 is SGHVS and CDR2 FNYEAQ. CDR3 sequence (DNA): TGTGCCAGCAGCGCCCCGGGACTAGCGGGGAGGGGCGAGACCCAGTACTTC. Protein sequence: CASSAPGLAGRGETQYF.

The gene calls are TRBV5-6 and TRBJ2-4; 9 positions match TRBD1. The CDR3 runs 16 residues. V was clipped by 4 bases and J by 1 base; unmatched bases: 6. Germline V gene sequence: CDR1 SGHDT, CDR2 YYEEEE. CDR3 amino acids: CASSGTGRGAKNIQYF. DNA for the CDR3: TGTGCCAGCAGCGGGACAGGGAGGGGTGCCAAAAACATTCAGTACTTC.

V gene TRBV3-1 (or the pseudogene TRBV3-2) combines with J gene TRBJ1-2; D call uncertain. V lost 5 bases and J lost 3, with 10 bases in between. The CDR3 extends over 13 amino acids. CDR1 and CDR2 (germline): LGHDT, YNNKEL (reference sequence). DNA of the CDR3: TGTGCCAGCAGCTTCTGTTTCCACTATGGCTACACCTTC. This translates into CASSFCFHYGYTF.

The CDR3 region has the DNA TGTGCCAGCAGTCTCGACGGCACAAGCACAGATACGCAGTATTTT. It is translated as CASSLDGTSTDTQYF. V gene TRBV6-5 combines with J gene TRBJ2-3; D gene unclear. Trimming removed 5 bases from V and 0 bases from J, with 12 bases in between. The CDR3 runs 15 residues. From germline, CDR1 is MNHEY and CDR2 SVGAGI.

This clone occurred once. The genes are TRBV7-9 and TRBJ1-2, with 8 bases identical to TRBD1. The germline V gene encodes CDR1 SEHNR and CDR2 FQNEAQ (reference sequence). V gave up 1 base and J gave up 8 bases; unmatched junction bases: 3. The CDR3 contains 13 residues. The CDR3 here is CASSLGTGTGYTF. CDR3 coding DNA: TGTGCCAGCAGCTTAGGGACAGGGACCGGCTACACCTTC.

The rearrangement uses TRBV12-3 or TRBV12-4 and TRBJ1-1; TRBD1 might be the D (5 bases). Trimming stripped 7 bases from V and 7 bases from J, with 13 bases between. CDR3 length: 12 residues. CDR3 loop: CASTDDRSEAFF. CDR3 DNA: TGTGCCAGCACCGATGACAGAAGTGAAGCTTTCTTT.

As concerns this clone: The same CDR3 arises from other DNA sequences in this sample as well. The V gene is TRBV5-1, the J gene TRBJ1-1; weak D call: TRBD1 (6 bases). Trimming left V 0 bases short and J 3 bases short, with 9 bases between. The V gene's germline CDR1 is SGHRS and CDR2 YFSETQ. The CDR3 spans 14 residues. The CDR3 DNA reads as TGCGCCAGCAGCTTGGCAGCAGGGGACACTGAAGCTTTCTTT. This codes for CASSLAAGDTEAFF.

V gene TRBV4-1 combines with J gene TRBJ2-3, with 8 bases aligning to TRBD1. In germline, CDR1 is MGHRA, CDR2 YSYEKL. Trimming cost V 3 bases and J 4 bases; bases outside gene matches: 9. There are 16 residues in the CDR3. The CDR3 loop is CASSQSATGVADTQYF. CDR3 bases: TGCGCCAGCAGCCAGTCCGCGACAGGGGTCGCAGATACGCAGTATTTT.

The chain recombines TRBV19 with TRBJ2-2, with no clear D. This CDR3 is 14 amino acids long. Looked up from germline, CDR1 is LNHDA and CDR2 is SQIVND (reference sequence). The V and J ends lost 1 base and 7 bases respectively, with 10 bases between them. CDR3 DNA: TGTGCCAGTAGTATAGGTGCCGACGGCGGGGAGCTGTTTTTT. Translated: CASSIGADGGELFF.

The V call is TRBV5-1, the J call TRBJ1-5; D might be TRBD1 (5 bases). Germline-derived CDR1 and CDR2 are SGHRS and YFSETQ. Trimming cost V 0 bases and J 4 bases, with 8 bases left between them. CDR3 length: 14 residues. CDR3 loop: CASSLGQHNQPQHF. The CDR3 DNA sequence: TGCGCCAGCAGCTTGGGACAGCATAATCAGCCCCAGCATTTT.

The chain is built from TRBV3-1 (or the pseudogene TRBV3-2) and TRBJ1-4, with D uncertain. The CDR3 sequence is 16 residues long. CDR1 is LGHDT and CDR2 is YNNKEL in the germline V gene (reference sequence). V lost 0 bases and J lost 0, with 8 bases in between. CDR3 in amino acids: CASSQDPDATNEKLFF. Here the CDR3 DNA reads TGTGCCAGCAGCCAAGATCCCGATGCAACTAATGAAAAACTGTTTTTT.

This CDR3 is CASSLGLAGGPLGEQFF. The CDR3 coding sequence is TGTGCCAGCAGCTTGGGTCTAGCGGGGGGGCCGCTTGGCGAGCAGTTCTTC. The chain uses TRBV5-6 and TRBJ2-1, with TRBD2 matching over 12 bases. The germline gives CDR1 SGHDT, CDR2 YYEEEE. J lost 10 bases, V lost 0 bases, and 11 bases had no gene match. This CDR3 spans 17 amino acids.

The chain carries TRBV2 and TRBJ1-2; 10 positions agree with TRBD1. CDR3 length: 14 residues. Trimming removed 6 bases from V and 4 bases from J; junction bases left unmatched: 5. Looked up from germline, CDR1 is SNHLY and CDR2 is FYNNEI. This CDR3 reads CASRGTGVLYGYTF. In DNA, the CDR3 is TGTGCCAGCAGGGGGACAGGGGTCCTCTATGGCTACACCTTC.

The table lists this clone with a few counts. This specimen includes other DNA sequences encoding the same CDR3. CDR3 nucleotide sequence: TGTGCCAGCAGCAGGACGGCCTACGAGCAGTACTTC. This sequence encodes CASSRTAYEQYF. The V and J genes are TRBV7-9 and TRBJ2-7; the D is unclear. This CDR3 is 12 amino acids long. Trimming stripped 5 bases from V and 2 bases from J, with 7 bases between. The V gene's germline CDR1 is SEHNR and CDR2 FQNEAQ (reference sequence). Together with reference TRBV7-9 and TRBJ2-7, the CDR3 gives the full variable domain: DTGVSQNPRHKITKRGQNVTFRCDPISEHNRLYWYRQTLGQGPEFLTYFQNEAQLEKSRLLSDRFSAERPKGSFSTLEIQRTEQGDSAMYLCASSRTAYEQYFGPGTRLTVT.

The J gene is TRBJ2-5, the V gene TRBV5-4; D not certain. Germline CDR1 is SGHNT and CDR2 is YYREEE (reference sequence). This CDR3 spans 14 amino acids. V lost 4 bases and J 1 base, leaving 11 bases between the germline ends. The DNA for the CDR3 is TGTGCCAGCAGCCCTCACGGGCCCCAAGAGACCCAGTACTTC. This encodes CASSPHGPQETQYF.

The rearrangement joins TRBV5-6 to TRBJ2-7; 10 nucleotides agree with TRBD2. CDR1 and CDR2 from the germline V gene are SGHDT and YYEEEE. The V gene end was trimmed by 3 bases and the J gene end by 1 base; junction bases not matched to a gene: 7. This CDR3 comprises 16 residues. Written as DNA, the CDR3 is TGTGCCAGCAGCTCCCTAACTAGCGGGGTGTCCTACGAGCAGTACTTC. It yields the protein CASSSLTSGVSYEQYF.

The rearrangement uses TRBV3-1 (or the pseudogene TRBV3-2) and TRBJ2-1; TRBD2 matches at 8 bases. Trimming removed 3 bases from V and 2 bases from J; junction bases left unmatched: 18. The CDR3 runs 20 residues. Germline CDR1 is LGHDT and CDR2 is YNNKEL (reference sequence). CDR3 nucleotide sequence: TGTGCCAGCAGCCAGACAGCCCCCGACTCCAGCGGGGGTCCCTACAATGAGCAGTTCTTC. Protein: CASSQTAPDSSGGPYNEQFF.

The chain is built from TRBV27 and TRBJ2-7; D is perhaps TRBD1 (6 bases). V lost 2 bases and J lost 2, with 16 bases in between. Germline V gene lookup returns CDR1 MNHEY and CDR2 SMNVEV (reference sequence). CDR3 length: 16 residues. In DNA, the CDR3 is TGTGCCAGCAGTTTAGACAGACAGGTGAAAACCTACGAGCAGTACTTC. This gives the protein CASSLDRQVKTYEQYF.

This chain links TRBV6-8 with TRBJ1-2; no firm D call. The CDR3 length is 13 residues. Per the germline V gene, CDR1 is MNHGY and CDR2 is SAAAGT. Deletions cut 7 bases from V and 6 bases from J, with 15 bases between. The DNA for the CDR3 is TGTGCCAGCAAGAGAGGAGTGGAAGATGGCTACACCTTC. Translation gives CASKRGVEDGYTF.